This entry features one T cell receptor (beta chain) sequence. Its target is not known. This sample is part of a study of cytomegalovirus exposure and HLA in healthy donors. Study results and caveats: There were some public TCRs occurring in many donors, but most TCR sequences were rare.

PCR used 60 Vbeta primers and 13 Jbeta primers. The protocol was immunoSEQ multiplex PCR, while the TCRdb copy is restricted to in-frame clones and leaves out a portion. Seen here are more than 95,000 clones, around 10% observed once, and the top ten hold more than 5%. CDR1 and CDR2 from the germline V gene are MNHNS and SASEGT. This CDR3 spans 16 amino acids. Trimming cost V 0 bases and J 4 bases, with 15 bases left between them. The specimen sequenced was PBMCs. The genes are TRBV6-1 and TRBJ2-5, with a possible D match to TRBD2 (6 bases). This receptor was obtained from a man aged 35 to 55 in good health and CMV-seropositive. CDR3 DNA: TGTGCCAGCAGTGAAGCAAAAATCCGGGAGACAGAGACCCAGTACTTC. Residues: CASSEAKIRETETQYF.